The 21 T cell receptor beta chains listed next were all sequenced from one sample in a study of neurological immune-mediated disorders. TCRdb recomputed calls from the 5' RACE reads with MiXCR, one row per CDR3 protein. The table has tens of thousands of distinct CDR3 sequences, roughly 2.6% seen once. The specimen sequenced was PBMCs. These receptors all stem from a woman in her thirties with multiple sclerosis.

This clonotype was detected many times. The rearrangement links TRBV21-1 to TRBJ2-7; the table gives TRBD1 as D, unverified against the DNA. TRBV21-1 is shown as a pseudogene. The CDR3 has 14 amino acids. CDR3 amino acids: CASSKGEDRYEQYF. CDR3 nucleotide sequence: TGTGCCAGCAGCAAAGGGGAAGACAGATACGAGCAGTACTTC.

This clonotype was counted many times. The chain carries TRBV4-3 and TRBJ1-4, with TRBD1 as a possible D gene (5 bases). Germline CDR1 and CDR2: LGHNA and YSLEER. This CDR3 contains 16 residues. Between the trimmed V and J ends, which lost 0 bases and 4 bases, there was a span of 12 bases. In nucleotides, the CDR3 is TGCGCCAGCAGCCAAGAGGGGGTGTTGAGTAATGAAAAACTGTTTTTT. Its translation: CASSQEGVLSNEKLFF.

This clonotype was counted ten times or more. The chain links TRBV5-5 to TRBJ1-1, with D possibly being TRBD1 (5 bases). V lost 4 bases and J 6 bases, leaving 16 bases between the germline ends. Germline V gene data show CDR1 as SGHKS and CDR2 as YYEKEE (reference sequence). The CDR3 loop spans 14 amino acids. This chain's CDR3 is CASSRQNFASEAFF. The CDR3 coding sequence is TGTGCCAGCAGCAGACAGAATTTCGCTTCTGAAGCTTTCTTT. The full variable domain, rest sourced from reference TRBV5-5 and TRBJ1-1, is DAGVTQSPTHLIKTRGQQVTLRCSPISGHKSVSWYQQVLGQGPQFIFQYYEKEERGRGNFPDRFSARQFPNYSSELNVNALLLGDSALYLCASSRQNFASEAFFGQGTRLTVV.

The table lists this clonotype with many counts. The chain links TRBV28 to TRBJ2-7, with D perhaps matching TRBD1 (6 bases). This CDR3 is built from 14 residues. The germline V and J ends were trimmed by 4 bases and 5 bases, with 15 bases remaining between them. From germline, CDR1 is MDHEN and CDR2 SYDVKM. For the CDR3, the DNA is TGTGCCAGCAGTTCCCGACCGTACAGGGACGAGCAGTACTTC. Its translation is CASSSRPYRDEQYF. Full variable domain (outside the CDR3, taken from reference TRBV28 and TRBJ2-7): DVKVTQSSRYLVKRTGEKVFLECVQDMDHENMFWYRQDPGLGLRLIYFSYDVKMKEKGDIPEGYSVSREKKERFSLILESASTNQTSMYLCASSSRPYRDEQYFGPGTRLTVT.

The sample holds many counts of this clonotype. This sequence joins TRBV4-2 and TRBJ1-1; D ambiguous. Germline V gives CDR1 LGHNA, CDR2 YNFKEQ. Trimming pared 0 bases from V and 4 bases from J, leaving 15 bases between. The CDR3 contains 16 residues. The CDR3 loop is CASSQDRAGRGTEAFF. The CDR3 coding sequence is TGTGCCAGCAGCCAAGATCGGGCAGGACGTGGCACTGAAGCTTTCTTT.

This clonotype was observed many times. The chain recombines TRBV5-1 with TRBJ2-1; 11 nucleotides agree with TRBD2. The CDR3 is 15 amino acids. V shed 5 bases, J shed 0 bases, and the junction held 1 base outside the gene matches. Germline CDR1 and CDR2: SGHRS and YFSETQ. The CDR3, as DNA: TGCGCCAGCAGACTAGCGGGAGTCTCCTACAATGAGCAGTTCTTC. It translates to CASRLAGVSYNEQFF.

This clonotype was recorded many times. This rearrangement joins TRBV21-1 to TRBJ1-1; the table's TRBD1 call for D was not verified on the DNA. TRBV21-1 is noted as a pseudogene. The CDR3 has 13 amino acids. This CDR3 is CASSGQAPTEAFF. The CDR3 region has the DNA TGTGCCAGCAGCGGACAGGCCCCCACTGAAGCTTTCTTT.

In this sample, this clonotype turned up many times. The V call is TRBV5-1, the J call TRBJ1-2, with 7 nucleotides matching TRBD1. The germline CDR1 and CDR2 sequences are SGHRS and YFSETQ. This CDR3 has 15 amino acids. V shed 4 bases and J 2 bases; nucleotides not matched to a gene: 8. In DNA form, the CDR3 reads TGCGCCAGCAGCCAAGCCGGGACAGCGAACTATGGCTACACCTTC. Protein sequence: CASSQAGTANYGYTF.

This clonotype was counted many times. The chain uses TRBV5-5 and TRBJ1-4; weak D call: TRBD1 (5 bases). The CDR3 length is 14 residues. The V end was cut by 2 bases, the J end by 7 bases, with 12 bases between. Germline CDR1 reads SGHKS; CDR2 reads YYEKEE (reference sequence). The CDR3 here is CASSFRDPREKLFF. CDR3 nucleotide sequence: TGTGCCAGCAGCTTCCGGGACCCCCGTGAAAAACTGTTTTTT.

This clonotype was recorded at least ten times. The rearrangement links TRBV12-3 or TRBV12-4 to TRBJ2-7; D is tentatively TRBD1 or TRBD2 (5 bases each). The V end lost 6 bases, the J end lost 4 bases, and 19 bases lay between the germline ends. CDR3 size: 15 residues. CDR3 sequence: CASSPLGADIYEQYF. As DNA, the CDR3 is TGTGCCAGCAGCCCCCTCGGGGCAGATATTTACGAGCAGTACTTC.

This clonotype was counted at least ten times. The V gene is TRBV7-9, the J gene TRBJ1-1, with 8 bases aligning to TRBD1. The CDR3 has 14 amino acids. Germline CDR1 and CDR2: SEHNR and FQNEAQ (reference sequence). The ends lost 6 bases at V and 3 bases at J; junction bases unmatched: 6. CDR3 loop: CASRDRGWDTEAFF. CDR3 DNA: TGTGCCAGCAGAGACAGGGGCTGGGACACTGAAGCTTTCTTT.

This clonotype was found many times. This sequence joins TRBV20-1 and TRBJ2-7, with D possibly TRBD1 on 6 matching bases. Germline loops: CDR1 DFQATT, CDR2 SNEGSKA (reference sequence). V dropped 6 bases and J dropped 4 bases, with 19 bases sitting between them. CDR3 length: 14 residues. The CDR3 sequence is CSAGGWGRLYEQYF. The CDR3, as DNA: TGCAGTGCGGGTGGGTGGGGGCGCTTATACGAGCAGTACTTC.

Points on this clonotype: It may be a read error: a sequence one base away is much more abundant. This chain links TRBV19 with TRBJ2-5; D is perhaps TRBD2 (6 bases). Germline CDR1 LNHDA, CDR2 SQIVND (reference sequence). This CDR3 is built from 13 residues. Trimming took off 5 bases at V and 5 bases at J, with 12 bases between the two ends. The CDR3 spells CASSEAAGETQYF. CDR3 nucleotide sequence: TGTGCCAGTAGTGAGGCGGCGGGGGAGACCCAGTACTTC.

This clonotype was counted many times. The rearrangement links TRBV5-1 to TRBJ2-2; maybe TRBD2 (5 bases). Germline V gene sequence: CDR1 SGHRS, CDR2 YFSETQ. V lost 2 bases to trimming and J lost 2 bases, with 7 bases between them. CDR3 length: 14 amino acids. The CDR3 protein is CASSLRTNTGELFF. The CDR3 DNA reads as TGCGCCAGCAGCTTAAGGACTAACACCGGGGAGCTGTTTTTT.

This clonotype came up many times. This chain uses TRBV20-1 with TRBJ1-5, with a tentative D call TRBD1 (6 bases). Germline V gene sequence: CDR1 DFQATT, CDR2 SNEGSKA (reference sequence). The CDR3 sequence is 14 residues long. V lost 2 bases to trimming and J lost 3 bases, with 11 bases between them. CDR3 in amino acids: CSARQNRDNQPQHF. The CDR3 bases are TGCAGTGCTAGACAGAACAGGGACAATCAGCCCCAGCATTTT.

The sample holds many counts of this clonotype. J is TRBJ2-7 and V is TRBV20-1, with a weak D call TRBD1 (6 bases). The CDR3 has 13 residues. With 5 bases removed from V and 5 bases from J, the gap between germline ends came to 16 bases. CDR1 DFQATT and CDR2 SNEGSKA come from the germline V gene (reference sequence). DNA of the CDR3: TGCAGTGCTCCGGGACAAGGGACGAACGAGCAGTACTTC. As protein: CSAPGQGTNEQYF.

This clonotype was picked up many times. The rearrangement links TRBV5-1 to TRBJ2-5; TRBD2 might be the D (5 bases). Germline V gene lookup returns CDR1 SGHRS and CDR2 YFSETQ. V was pared by 4 bases and J by 5 bases, with 12 bases between. This CDR3 has 13 amino acids. The CDR3 region has the DNA TGCGCCAGCAGCAGAACGTCGGGGGAGACCCAGTACTTC. Its protein is CASSRTSGETQYF.

The sample holds many counts of this clonotype. The chain is built from TRBV4-3 and TRBJ2-2, with D possibly matching TRBD2 (5 bases). There are 15 residues in the CDR3. Germline V CDR1 and CDR2: LGHNA, YSLEER. The germline V and J ends were trimmed by 4 bases and 7 bases, with 16 bases remaining between them. CDR3 residues: CASSPGLGLGGELFF. CDR3 nucleotide sequence: TGCGCCAGCAGCCCTGGACTCGGGTTAGGCGGGGAGCTGTTTTTT.

In this sample, this clonotype turned up many times. This sequence joins TRBV9 and TRBJ2-2; D is possibly TRBD2 (6 bases). Germline CDR1 SGDLS, CDR2 YYNGEE. Trimming shortened V by 4 bases and J by 4 bases, and 11 bases separated the two germline ends. The CDR3 contains 14 residues. CDR3 sequence: CASSPLGGTGELFF. The DNA of the CDR3 is TGTGCCAGCAGCCCCTTGGGGGGCACCGGGGAGCTGTTTTTT.

In this sample, this clonotype is medium-sized. V is TRBV5-8 and J is TRBJ1-5; a possible D gene is TRBD1 (5 bases). There are 12 residues in the CDR3. Germline V gene lookup returns CDR1 SGHTS and CDR2 YDEGEE. The V gene lost 3 bases and the J gene lost 6 bases, with 7 bases spanning the gap. DNA for the CDR3: TGTGCCAGCAGCTCCCAGGGTCAGCCCCAGCATTTT. Translation gives CASSSQGQPQHF.

This clonotype was counted at least ten times. The chain combines TRBV3-1 with TRBJ2-2; D gene ambiguous. Germline lookup yields CDR1 LGHDT and CDR2 YNNKEL (reference sequence). With 1 base removed from V and 5 bases from J, the gap between germline ends came to 11 bases. This CDR3 has 15 amino acids. The CDR3, as DNA: TGTGCCAGCAGCCAAGCCGAAACCGTAACCGGGGAGCTGTTTTTT. Translating it yields CASSQAETVTGELFF.